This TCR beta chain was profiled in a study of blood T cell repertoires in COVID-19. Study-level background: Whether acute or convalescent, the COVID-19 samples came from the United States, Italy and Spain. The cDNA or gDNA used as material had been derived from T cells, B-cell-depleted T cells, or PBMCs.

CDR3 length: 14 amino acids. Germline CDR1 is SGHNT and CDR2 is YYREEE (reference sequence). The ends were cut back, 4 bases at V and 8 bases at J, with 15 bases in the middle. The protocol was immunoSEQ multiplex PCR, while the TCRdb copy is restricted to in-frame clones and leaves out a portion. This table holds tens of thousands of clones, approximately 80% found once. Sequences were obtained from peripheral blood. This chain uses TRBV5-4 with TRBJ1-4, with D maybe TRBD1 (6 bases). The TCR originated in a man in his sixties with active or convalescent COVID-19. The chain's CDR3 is CASSTTGPGEKLFF. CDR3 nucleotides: TGTGCCAGCAGCACAACAGGGCCGGGGGAAAAACTGTTTTTT.